The clone carrying this T cell receptor beta chain has just a few counts. The antigen remains unidentified. The data belong to a study of T-cell reconstitution after alpha-beta-depleted transplantation in children. Unique molecular identifiers were incorporated when the TCRbeta library was constructed. Each CDR3 protein gets one entry after TCRdb re-called the PCR reads with MiXCR. The data show fewer than 700,000 distinct CDR3 sequences, 20% to 25% seen once. Study-wide points: Newly produced T cells mostly provided counts and TCRbeta diversity after one year, as hyperexpanded clones declined. Approximately two months post-transplant, alpha-beta T cells reportedly originated from several hundred expanded graft clones.

Deletions cut 10 bases from V and 3 bases from J, with 13 bases between. The CDR3 is made up of 13 amino acids. Germline loops: CDR1 MDHEN, CDR2 SYDVKM. The receptor comes from a boy under two years old who had a stem cell transplant for acute myeloid leukemia, so the T cells may come from the graft donor. The input for sequencing was PBMCs, mostly from graft donor cells, taken 360 days after TCRalphabeta/CD19-depleted stem cell transplant. The rearrangement uses TRBV28 and TRBJ2-1, with D possibly being TRBD1 (5 bases). The CDR3 DNA sequence: TGTGCCACCAAACCAGGGAACTACAATGAGCAGTTCTTC. Encoded protein: CATKPGNYNEQFF.